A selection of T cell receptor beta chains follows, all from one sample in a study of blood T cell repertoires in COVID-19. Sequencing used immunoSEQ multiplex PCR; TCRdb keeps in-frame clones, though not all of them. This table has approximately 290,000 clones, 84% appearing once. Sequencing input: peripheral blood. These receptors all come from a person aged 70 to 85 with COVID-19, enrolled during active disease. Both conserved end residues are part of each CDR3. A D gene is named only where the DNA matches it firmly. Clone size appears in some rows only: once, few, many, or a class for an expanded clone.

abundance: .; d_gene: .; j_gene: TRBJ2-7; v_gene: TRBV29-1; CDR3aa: CSVEETEPYEQYF; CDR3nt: TGCAGCGTTGAAGAGACAGAACCCTACGAGCAGTACTTC
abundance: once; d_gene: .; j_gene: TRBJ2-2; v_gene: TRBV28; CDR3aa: CASIRQNTGELFF; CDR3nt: TGTGCCAGCATACGACAGAACACCGGGGAGCTGTTTTTT
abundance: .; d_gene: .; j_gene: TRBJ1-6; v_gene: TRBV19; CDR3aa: CASSMVQASYNSPLHF; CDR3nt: TGTGCCAGTAGTATGGTTCAGGCGAGTTATAATTCACCCCTCCACTTT
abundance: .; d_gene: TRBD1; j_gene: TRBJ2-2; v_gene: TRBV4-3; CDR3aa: CASSQVQGAVGELFF; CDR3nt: TGCGCCAGCAGCCAAGTACAGGGGGCGGTCGGGGAGCTGTTTTTT
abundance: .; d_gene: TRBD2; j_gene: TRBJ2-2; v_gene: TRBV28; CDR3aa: CASSPRTSGIKAGELFF; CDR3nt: TGTGCCAGCAGCCCGCGGACTAGCGGGATTAAAGCCGGGGAGCTGTTTTTT
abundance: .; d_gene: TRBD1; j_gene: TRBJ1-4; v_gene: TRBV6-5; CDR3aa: CASGNQGVQDEKLFF; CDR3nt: TGTGCCAGCGGCAACCAGGGGGTACAAGATGAAAAACTGTTTTTT
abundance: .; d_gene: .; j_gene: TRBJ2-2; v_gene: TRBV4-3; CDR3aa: CASSQEPGANTGELFF; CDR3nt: TGCGCCAGCAGCCAAGAACCGGGAGCGAACACCGGGGAGCTGTTTTTT
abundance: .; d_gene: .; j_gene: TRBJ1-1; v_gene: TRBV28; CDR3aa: CASSLPSRPEAFF; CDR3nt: TGTGCCAGCAGTTTGCCCTCGCGGCCTGAAGCTTTCTTT
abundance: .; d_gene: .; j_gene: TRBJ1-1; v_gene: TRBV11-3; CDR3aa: CASSLRRNTEAFF; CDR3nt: TGTGCCAGCAGCTTAAGGAGGAACACTGAAGCTTTCTTT
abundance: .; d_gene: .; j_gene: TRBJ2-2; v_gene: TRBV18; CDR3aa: CASSPPPGNTGELFF; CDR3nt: TGTGCCAGCTCACCACCGCCAGGGAACACCGGGGAGCTGTTTTTT
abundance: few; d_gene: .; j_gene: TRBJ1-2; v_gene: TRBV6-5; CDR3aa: CASSYFGGYGYTF; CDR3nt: TGTGCCAGCAGTTACTTCGGGGGCTATGGCTACACCTTC
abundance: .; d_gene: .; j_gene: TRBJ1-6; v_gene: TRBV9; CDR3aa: CASSVAENSPLHF; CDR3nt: TGTGCCAGCAGCGTAGCAGAAAATTCACCCCTCCACTTT
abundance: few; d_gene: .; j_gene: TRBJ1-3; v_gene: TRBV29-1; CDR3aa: CSATRGISGNTIYF; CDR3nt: TGCAGCGCAACCCGGGGAATCTCTGGAAACACCATATATTTT
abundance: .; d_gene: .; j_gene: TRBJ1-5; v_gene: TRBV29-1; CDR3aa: CSVDLGSARQPQHF; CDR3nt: TGCAGCGTTGACTTGGGCTCCGCCCGTCAGCCCCAGCATTTT
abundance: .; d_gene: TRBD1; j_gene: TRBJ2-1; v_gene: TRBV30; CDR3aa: CAWSAHGQGALFF; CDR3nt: TGTGCCTGGAGTGCGCACGGACAGGGGGCACTGTTCTTC
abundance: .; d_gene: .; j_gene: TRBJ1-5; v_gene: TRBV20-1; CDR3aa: CSASLSIQPQHF; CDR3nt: TGCAGTGCTAGTCTTAGCATTCAGCCCCAGCATTTT
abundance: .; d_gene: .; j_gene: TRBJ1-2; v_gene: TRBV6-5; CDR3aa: CASSYSNSRTHGYTF; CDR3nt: TGTGCCAGCAGTTACTCCAATTCACGGACACATGGCTACACCTTC
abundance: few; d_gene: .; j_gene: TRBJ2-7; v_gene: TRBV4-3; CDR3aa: CASSQDQSETYEQYF; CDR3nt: TGCGCCAGCAGCCAAGATCAGTCAGAAACCTACGAGCAGTACTTC
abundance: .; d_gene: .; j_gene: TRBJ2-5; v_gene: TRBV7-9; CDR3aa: CASSLGGTWDF; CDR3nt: TGTGCCAGCAGCTTAGGCGGGACGTGGGACTTC
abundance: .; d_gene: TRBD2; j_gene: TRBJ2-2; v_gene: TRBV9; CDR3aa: CASSPTSGGANGELFF; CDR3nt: TGTGCCAGCAGCCCGACTAGCGGGGGGGCTAACGGGGAGCTGTTTTTT
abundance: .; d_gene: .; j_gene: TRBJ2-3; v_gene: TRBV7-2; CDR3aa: CASSLVPAASTDTQYF; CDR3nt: TGTGCCAGCAGCTTAGTTCCTGCGGCTAGCACAGATACGCAGTATTTT
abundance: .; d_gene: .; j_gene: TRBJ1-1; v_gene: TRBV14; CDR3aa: CASSLNRAGEAFF; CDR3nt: TGTGCCAGCAGCCTAAACAGGGCGGGCGAAGCTTTCTTT
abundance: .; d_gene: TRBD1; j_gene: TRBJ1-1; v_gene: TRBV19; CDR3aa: CASRPTRTGGRLEAFF; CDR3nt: TGTGCCAGTAGGCCCACACGGACAGGGGGCAGGTTAGAAGCTTTCTTT
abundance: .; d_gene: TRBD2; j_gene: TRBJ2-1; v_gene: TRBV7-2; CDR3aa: CASTQAGEQFF; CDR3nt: TGTGCCAGCACTCAAGCGGGGGAGCAGTTCTTC
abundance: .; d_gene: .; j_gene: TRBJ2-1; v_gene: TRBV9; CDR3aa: CASSRTGSSSYNEQFF; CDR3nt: TGTGCCAGCAGCCGAACCGGGAGCAGCTCCTACAATGAGCAGTTCTTC
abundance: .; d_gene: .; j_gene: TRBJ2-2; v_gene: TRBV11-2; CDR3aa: CASSQDPGTTGTGELFF; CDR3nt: TGTGCCAGCAGCCAGGACCCCGGGACAACGGGGACCGGGGAGCTGTTTTTT